This is a list of T cell receptor beta chains from one sample in a study of identical twins. One entry per CDR3 protein, called by TCRdb with MiXCR from the 5' RACE reads. In the table there are 250,000 or so distinct CDR3 sequences, approximately 7.9% of which are singletons. These data were likewise used in another study, on yellow fever vaccine responses in identical twins.

Source material: CD8+ T cells sorted from blood. The receptors come from a woman younger than 35 in good health. The CDR3 runs from the conserved cysteine through the conserved F or W. Fields, in order: V gene, D gene, clone size, J gene, CDR3 protein, CDR3 DNA. A D gene is named only where the DNA matches it firmly. Only part of the rows carry a size: once, few, many, or a class if the clone is expanded.

TRBV6-5	.	few	TRBJ2-5	CASSYGELSQETQYF	TGTGCCAGCAGTTACGGGGAATTATCTCAAGAGACCCAGTACTTC
TRBV7-2	TRBD2	.	TRBJ2-2	CASSLRLAGGNTGELFF	TGTGCCAGCAGCTTAAGACTAGCGGGGGGGAACACCGGGGAGCTGTTTTTT
TRBV10-2	.	few	TRBJ1-6	CASSEQGLLHF	TGCGCCAGCAGTGAGCAAGGCTTGCTCCACTTT
TRBV14	.	.	TRBJ2-7	CASSLGSFATYEQYF	TGTGCCAGCAGCCTTGGTTCGTTTGCTACCTACGAGCAGTACTTC
TRBV7-9	.	few	TRBJ2-3	CASTVGPETRTDTQYF	TGTGCCAGCACCGTCGGCCCCGAGACCCGCACAGATACGCAGTATTTT
TRBV28	TRBD2	many	TRBJ2-5	CASSRGGVLYQETQYF	TGTGCCAGCAGTCGTGGGGGGGTACTTTACCAAGAGACCCAGTACTTC
TRBV4-2	.	few	TRBJ2-7	CASSHPDLTYEQYF	TGTGCCAGCAGCCATCCGGACCTTACCTACGAGCAGTACTTC
TRBV14	TRBD1	many	TRBJ1-1	CASSQEEAGGMWNTEAFF	TGTGCCAGCAGCCAAGAAGAGGCAGGGGGGATGTGGAACACTGAAGCTTTCTTT
TRBV18	TRBD1	.	TRBJ1-5	CASSLDRVSNQPQHF	TGTGCCAGCTCCCTGGACAGGGTCAGCAATCAGCCCCAGCATTTT
TRBV11-1	.	.	TRBJ2-7	CASSLWANYEQYF	TGTGCCAGCAGCTTATGGGCGAATTACGAGCAGTACTTC
TRBV5-5	.	.	TRBJ2-7	CASSLGLLTTYEQYF	TGTGCCAGCAGCTTAGGACTTTTGACTACCTACGAGCAGTACTTC
TRBV20-1	TRBD2	few	TRBJ2-1	CSARDTLAGEYNEQFF	TGCAGTGCTAGAGATACCTTAGCGGGGGAATACAATGAGCAGTTCTTC
TRBV12-3/TRBV12-4	.	.	TRBJ2-1	CASRLTGFGYNEQFF	TGTGCCAGCAGACTTACAGGATTCGGGTACAATGAGCAGTTCTTC
TRBV20-1	.	.	TRBJ2-3	CSAVPDTASRDTQYF	TGCAGTGCTGTCCCGGACACGGCGTCCCGAGATACGCAGTATTTT
TRBV27	.	.	TRBJ2-5	CASSLLSPALQETQYF	TGTGCCAGCAGTTTATTATCGCCAGCCCTCCAAGAGACCCAGTACTTC
TRBV2	.	many	TRBJ2-1	CASRGSYNEQFF	TGTGCCAGCAGGGGAAGCTACAATGAGCAGTTCTTC
TRBV5-1	.	few	TRBJ2-5	CASSSGTALRRETQYF	TGCGCCAGCAGCTCCGGGACCGCCCTCCGGAGAGAGACCCAGTACTTC
TRBV28	.	many	TRBJ2-1	CASSYRGRGYNEQFF	TGTGCCAGCAGTTACCGGGGGCGGGGGTACAATGAGCAGTTCTTC
TRBV20-1	TRBD2	.	TRBJ2-1	CSARGAGVYNEQFF	TGCAGTGCCCGGGGAGCGGGGGTATACAATGAGCAGTTCTTC
TRBV12-3/TRBV12-4	TRBD1	many	TRBJ1-2	CASSLAGQGGGYTF	TGTGCCAGCAGTTTAGCGGGACAGGGAGGAGGCTACACCTTC
TRBV7-9	.	many	TRBJ1-2	CASSFGWEGNYGYTF	TGTGCCAGCAGCTTCGGATGGGAGGGGAACTATGGCTACACCTTC
TRBV13	TRBD1	few	TRBJ2-3	CASSSSDRGLDTQYF	TGTGCCAGCAGCTCATCGGACAGGGGGCTTGATACGCAGTATTTT
TRBV5-5	.	.	TRBJ2-4	CASSLLAGLTLAKNIQYF	TGTGCCAGCAGCCTGCTGGCAGGTTTAACTCTAGCCAAAAACATTCAGTACTTC
TRBV12-3/TRBV12-4	.	many	TRBJ1-1	CASSLWEYPNTEAFF	TGTGCCAGCAGCCTCTGGGAGTACCCGAACACTGAAGCTTTCTTT
TRBV14	.	.	TRBJ2-7	CASSQVGDGGQYF	TGTGCCAGCAGCCAAGTGGGGGATGGCGGGCAGTACTTC
TRBV4-1	.	many	TRBJ2-2	CASSRTGVNTGELFF	TGCGCCAGCAGCCGGACGGGGGTGAACACCGGGGAGCTGTTTTTT
TRBV5-6	TRBD2	few	TRBJ2-1	CATSSGSLDFEQFF	TGTGCCACTTCGAGCGGGAGTCTTGACTTTGAGCAGTTCTTC
TRBV28	.	.	TRBJ2-1	CASSLGSRHEQFF	TGTGCCAGCAGTTTAGGTAGTCGGCATGAGCAGTTCTTC
TRBV28	.	.	TRBJ2-3	CASSLASHTDTQYF	TGTGCCAGCAGTTTGGCCAGCCACACAGATACGCAGTATTTT
TRBV4-1	.	many	TRBJ2-1	CASSQDSRGEQFF	TGCGCCAGCAGCCAAGATAGCCGGGGTGAGCAGTTCTTC
TRBV5-1	TRBD1	many	TRBJ2-1	CASSSWTGPTSYNEQFF	TGCGCCAGCAGCTCCTGGACAGGTCCCACCTCCTACAATGAGCAGTTCTTC
TRBV7-6	.	few	TRBJ2-1	CASTSLPGIGNEQFF	TGTGCCAGCACCTCCTTACCGGGGATAGGAAATGAGCAGTTCTTC
TRBV7-8	.	many	TRBJ1-5	CASSPLERGGNQPQHF	TGTGCCAGCAGCCCCCTAGAAAGAGGGGGCAATCAGCCCCAGCATTTT
TRBV12-3/TRBV12-4	TRBD1	many	TRBJ1-2	CASSISGTGDGYTF	TGTGCCAGCAGTATTTCCGGGACAGGGGATGGCTACACCTTC
TRBV5-7	.	.	TRBJ2-5	CASSLTGGLGETQYF	TGTGCCAGCAGCTTGACGGGGGGCTTAGGAGAGACCCAGTACTTC
TRBV18	.	.	TRBJ2-1	CASSPAVKSSYNEQFF	TGTGCCAGCTCACCAGCCGTTAAAAGCTCCTACAATGAGCAGTTCTTC
TRBV9	TRBD1	.	TRBJ2-6	CASSVPGQTPGANVLTF	TGTGCCAGCAGCGTCCCGGGACAGACCCCTGGGGCCAACGTCCTGACTTTC
TRBV7-8	TRBD1	.	TRBJ1-6	CASSEAVTGYNSPLHF	TGTGCCAGCAGCGAGGCCGTGACAGGGTATAATTCACCCCTCCACTTT